The clone carrying this TCR beta chain was seen once. In the original analysis: Estimation of nucleated cell counts relied on the amplification of reference gene primers. Measured with immunoSEQ multiplex PCR; TCRdb has only the in-frame clones, and not every one. From that table come the V and J calls and clone size; the DNA was used to work out D and trimming. In the table there are fewer than 250,000 clones, over 75% of which are singletons. Participant ages covered roughly 18 to 89 years across 24 US areas. Participant-given clinical history determined each cohort assignment. This entry comes from a study of blood T cell repertoires in COVID-19. Across the study: Acute-phase and convalescent COVID-19 samples originated in the United States, Italy and Spain.

From germline, CDR1 is SGHRS and CDR2 YFSETQ. This CDR3 contains 14 residues. The V segment lost 8 bases and the J segment 2 bases; nucleotides outside the gene matches: 9. The chain joins TRBV5-1 to TRBJ2-7; 8 bases fit TRBD1. The sequenced sample consisted of PBMCs or T cells enriched from blood (not recorded which). The receptor was isolated from a woman between 40 and 50 years old with acute COVID-19. Here the CDR3 reads CASSEDRAPYEQYF. For the CDR3, the DNA is TGCGCCAGTTCCGAGGACAGGGCCCCCTACGAGCAGTACTTC. The whole variable domain, remainder taken from reference TRBV5-1 and TRBJ2-7, is KAGVTQTPRYLIKTRGQQVTLSCSPISGHRSVSWYQQTPGQGLQFLFEYFSETQRNKGNFPGRFSGRQFSNSRSEMNVSTLELGDSALYLCASSEDRAPYEQYFGPGTRLTVT.